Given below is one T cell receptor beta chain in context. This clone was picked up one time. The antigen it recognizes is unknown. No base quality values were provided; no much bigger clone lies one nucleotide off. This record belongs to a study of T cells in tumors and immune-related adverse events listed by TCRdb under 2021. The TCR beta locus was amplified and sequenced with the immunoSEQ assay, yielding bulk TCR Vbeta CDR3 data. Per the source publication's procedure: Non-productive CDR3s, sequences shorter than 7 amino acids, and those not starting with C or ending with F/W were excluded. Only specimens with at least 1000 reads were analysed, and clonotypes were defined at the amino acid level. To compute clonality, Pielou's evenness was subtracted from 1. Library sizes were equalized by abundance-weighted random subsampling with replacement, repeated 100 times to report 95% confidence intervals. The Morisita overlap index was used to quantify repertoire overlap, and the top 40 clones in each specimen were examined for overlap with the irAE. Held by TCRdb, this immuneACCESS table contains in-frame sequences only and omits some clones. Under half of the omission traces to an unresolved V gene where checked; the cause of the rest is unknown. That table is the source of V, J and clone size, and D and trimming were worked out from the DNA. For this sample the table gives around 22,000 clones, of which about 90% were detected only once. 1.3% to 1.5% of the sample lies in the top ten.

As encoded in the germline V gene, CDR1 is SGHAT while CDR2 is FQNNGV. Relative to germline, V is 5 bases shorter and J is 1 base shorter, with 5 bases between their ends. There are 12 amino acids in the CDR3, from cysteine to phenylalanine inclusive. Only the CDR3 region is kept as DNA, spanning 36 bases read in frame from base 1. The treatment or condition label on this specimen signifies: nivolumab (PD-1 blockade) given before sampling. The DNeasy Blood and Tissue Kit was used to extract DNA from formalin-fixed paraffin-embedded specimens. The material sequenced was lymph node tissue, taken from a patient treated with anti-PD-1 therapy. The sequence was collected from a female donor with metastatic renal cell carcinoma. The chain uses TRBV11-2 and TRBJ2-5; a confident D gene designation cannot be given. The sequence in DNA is TGTGCCAGCAGCGACACCCAAGAGACCCAGTACTTC. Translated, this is CASSDTQETQYF.